This T cell receptor (beta chain) came from a study of CD8 T cells in Susac syndrome. RNA totalling about 0.5 to 1 ug underwent reverse transcription with random hexamers. TCR beta CDR3 was amplified by immunoSEQ covering 54 Vbeta and 13 Jbeta. TCRdb re-called the immunoSEQ multiplex PCR reads through MiXCR, storing one row per CDR3 protein. The sample records around 100,000 distinct CDR3 sequences, 95% being singletons. From blood CD8+ and CD4+ T cells, the TCR beta chain was sequenced. Notes on this clonotype: Its specificity is not known.

Study outcomes and limitations: Total CD8+ and CD8+ TEMRA repertoires contained over 15 and five Susac-specific public clones, respectively.

Input material: CD8+ T cells from PBMCs. This receptor was taken from a human donor with Susac syndrome.

CDR3 region: CSVGTSGGRYEQYF. CDR3 nucleotide sequence: TGCAGCGTGGGGACTAGCGGGGGGCGCTACGAGCAGTACTTC. The V call is TRBV29-1, the J call TRBJ2-7, with 15 bases matching TRBD2. The CDR3 sequence is 14 residues long. Trimming cost V 6 bases and J 3 bases; bases outside gene matches: 3. In germline, CDR1 is SQVTM, CDR2 ANQGSEA.